The next 2 T cell receptor beta chains were all read from a single sample in a study of identical twins. TCRdb re-called the 5' RACE reads with MiXCR, one entry per CDR3 protein. Here the sample spans hundreds of thousands of distinct CDR3 sequences, approximately 18% being singletons. These data are also associated with another study on T cells expressing NK-cell markers.

The material sequenced was PBMCs. These TCRs come from a woman aged 18-29 years in good health.

This clonotype was observed a handful of times. The chain joins TRBV20-1 to TRBJ2-3, with D perhaps matching TRBD2 (7 bases). The CDR3 sequence is 14 residues long. The germline gives CDR1 DFQATT, CDR2 SNEGSKA (reference sequence). The germline V and J ends were trimmed by 7 bases and 2 bases, with 16 bases remaining between them. CDR3 protein: CSVSRGAVTDTQYF. The CDR3 DNA sequence: TGCAGTGTCTCCCGGGGGGCAGTCACAGATACGCAGTATTTT.

This clonotype was observed a handful of times. V is TRBV30 and J is TRBJ1-2, with D perhaps matching TRBD1 (5 bases). The CDR3 has 13 residues. V dropped 4 bases and J dropped 8 bases, with 17 bases sitting between them. Germline V lookup: CDR1 GTSNPN, CDR2 SVGIG (reference sequence). The CDR3 DNA reads TGTGCCTGGACCCCCCGGGGCGCGGAAGGCTACACCTTC. Protein sequence: CAWTPRGAEGYTF.